This TCR beta chain was identified in a study of blood T cell repertoires in COVID-19. Study in general: The study drew acute and convalescent COVID-19 samples from the United States, Italy and Spain. T cells, B-cell-depleted T cells, or PBMCs supplied cDNA or gDNA.

V was clipped by 6 bases and J by 4 bases; unmatched bases: 9. Germline values: CDR1 MNHEY, CDR2 SVGAGI. The CDR3 has 15 residues. Original handling: From reference gene primer amplification, estimates of nucleated cell counts were derived. TCRdb's table, derived via immunoSEQ multiplex PCR, lists solely in-frame clones and lacks some. V and J calls and clone size follow that table, whereas D and trimming were derived from the DNA. The data show 130,000 or so clones, approximately 90% seen once. This clonotype was sampled from a man aged 50-59 years with active or convalescent COVID-19. V usage is TRBV6-5 and J usage is TRBJ1-5, with 7 bases lining up with TRBD1. Sequencing used peripheral blood. The CDR3 nucleotides read TGTGCCAGCAGAAAGGACCGGGACAGAAATCAGCCCCAGCATTTT. Translated, it gives CASRKDRDRNQPQHF.